Below, 17 T cell receptor beta chains from the same sample are listed, as sequenced in a study of identical twins. Via MiXCR, TCRdb re-called the 5' RACE reads, giving one row per CDR3 protein. The table lists under 900,000 distinct CDR3 sequences, about 12% of them singletons. This sample was shared with a second study, whose subject was yellow fever vaccine responses in identical twins.

Sequenced: PBMCs. These receptors all stem from a woman aged 18-35 years in good health.

This clonotype was found many times. The V call is TRBV12-3 or TRBV12-4, the J call TRBJ2-7; D is undetermined. The CDR3 loop spans 12 amino acids. V was trimmed by 5 bases and J by 9 bases, leaving 14 bases between them. CDR3 amino acids: CASSAQVAVQYF. The CDR3 bases are TGTGCCAGCAGTGCCCAGGTGGCTGTGCAGTACTTC.

The chain links TRBV2 to TRBJ2-1, with 8 nucleotides matching TRBD2. V dropped 5 bases and J dropped 6; count of bases not matched to a gene: 12. The CDR3 spans 16 residues. The germline gives CDR1 SNHLY, CDR2 FYNNEI. CDR3 region: CASSRATSGGGNEQFF. The CDR3 DNA reads TGTGCCAGCAGTCGCGCAACTAGCGGAGGAGGCAATGAGCAGTTCTTC.

This clonotype was seen at least ten times. The chain couples TRBV7-6 to TRBJ1-1, with 8 bases matching TRBD1. The V gene end was trimmed by 5 bases and the J gene end by 5 bases; junction bases not matched to a gene: 10. Germline CDR1 is SGHVS and CDR2 is FNYEAQ. This CDR3 has 15 amino acids. The DNA for the CDR3 is TGTGCCAGCAGCCTCGCCAGGGGGCGAATGACTGAAGCTTTCTTT. It yields the protein CASSLARGRMTEAFF.

This clonotype appeared a few times. The J gene is TRBJ2-3, the V gene TRBV10-3; 14 bases agree with TRBD2. After removal of 0 bases from V and 6 bases from J, the junction contained 2 bases not matched to a gene. The CDR3 has 16 amino acids. CDR1 and CDR2 (germline): ENHRY, SYGVKD. The CDR3 is CAISESGLAGADTQYF. CDR3 nucleotide sequence: TGTGCCATCAGTGAGTCGGGACTAGCGGGGGCTGATACGCAGTATTTT.

V gene TRBV4-1 combines with J gene TRBJ2-5; 7 bases agree with TRBD1. V trimming: 2 bases; J trimming: 0 bases; junction bases outside the gene matches: 3. This CDR3 is built from 15 residues. Germline loops: CDR1 MGHRA, CDR2 YSYEKL. CDR3 bases: TGCGCCAGCAGCCAAAGGGACAGAAACCAAGAGACCCAGTACTTC. Translating it yields CASSQRDRNQETQYF.

The V gene is TRBV23-1, the J gene TRBJ2-3; TRBD2 aligns across 7 bases. TRBV23-1 is reported as an ORF; its role is uncertain. The CDR3 has 15 amino acids. With V trimmed by 2 bases and J by 6 bases, 8 bases remained unmatched. The CDR3 here is CASSQRGRVVDTQYF. The CDR3 region has the DNA TGCGCCAGCAGTCAACGCGGGAGAGTTGTCGATACGCAGTATTTT.

In DNA form, the CDR3 reads TGCGCCAGCAGCCAAGTGTTGGGCCCTGAAGCTTTCTTT. Translated: CASSQVLGPEAFF. This rearrangement joins TRBV4-1 to TRBJ1-1; D is unresolved. Germline values: CDR1 MGHRA, CDR2 YSYEKL. The CDR3 length is 13 residues. V was pared by 1 base and J by 6 bases, with 9 bases between.

This clonotype has just a few counts. The chain joins TRBV2 to TRBJ2-2, with D perhaps matching TRBD2 (6 bases). Trimming removed 7 bases at V and 4 bases at J, with 19 bases between. The CDR3 runs 16 residues. Germline V gene data show CDR1 as SNHLY and CDR2 as FYNNEI. For the CDR3, the DNA is TGTGCCAGCAACCCGGGACCCTTGGGGGGCACCGGGGAGCTGTTTTTT. This codes for CASNPGPLGGTGELFF.

In its sample, this clonotype was seen a few times. The rearrangement joins TRBV12-3 or TRBV12-4 to TRBJ2-1; D is undetermined. There are 15 residues in the CDR3. Trimming removed 3 bases at V and 0 bases at J, with 9 bases between. The DNA of the CDR3 is TGTGCCAGCAGTTTCGCTGTAAGCTCCTACAATGAGCAGTTCTTC. Protein sequence: CASSFAVSSYNEQFF.

The chain combines TRBV19 with TRBJ2-2, with D possibly being TRBD1 (6 bases). CDR3 length equals 15 residues. V lost 6 bases and J lost 0, with 11 bases in between. Germline loops: CDR1 LNHDA, CDR2 SQIVND (reference sequence). CDR3 bases: TGTGCCAGTAGAGGAACAGGGACGAACACCGGGGAGCTGTTTTTT. Translation: CASRGTGTNTGELFF.

There are a few counts of this clonotype. J is TRBJ2-3 and V is TRBV6-5; D not resolved. Trimming left V 0 bases short and J 8 bases short, with 9 bases between. Looked up from germline, CDR1 is MNHEY and CDR2 is SVGAGI. The CDR3 is 13 residues long. As DNA, the CDR3 is TGTGCCAGCAGTTACTCGAATCTGGGTACGCAGTATTTT. Encoded protein: CASSYSNLGTQYF.

This clonotype was counted a few times. The chain joins TRBV7-2 to TRBJ2-5, with D hard to call. V dropped 0 bases and J dropped 5 bases, with 10 bases sitting between them. This CDR3 has 14 residues. From germline, CDR1 is SGHTA and CDR2 FQGNSA. The DNA of the CDR3 is TGTGCCAGCAGCTTAGCGTGGGTCCTGGAGACCCAGTACTTC. Translated: CASSLAWVLETQYF. Combining the CDR3 with reference TRBV7-2 and TRBJ2-5 gives the whole variable domain GAGVSQSPSNKVTEKGKDVELRCDPISGHTALYWYRQSLGQGLEFLIYFQGNSAPDKSGLPSDRFSAERTGGSVSTLTIQRTQQEDSAVYLCASSLAWVLETQYFGPGTRLLVL.

This clonotype was detected only a few times. The rearrangement uses TRBV20-1 and TRBJ2-7; TRBD1 agrees at 9 bases. After removal of 2 bases from V and 3 bases from J, the junction contained 2 bases not matched to a gene. This CDR3 is built from 13 residues. CDR1 and CDR2 (germline): DFQATT, SNEGSKA (reference sequence). The CDR3 here is CSARRTGDYEQYF. CDR3 nucleotide sequence: TGCAGTGCTAGAAGGACAGGGGACTACGAGCAGTACTTC.

The chain carries TRBV21-1 and TRBJ2-7; the table assigns TRBD2, which was not confirmed against the DNA. TRBV21-1 is termed a pseudogene. This CDR3 region has 16 residues. CDR3 region: CASSKKRGLRHYEQYF. As DNA, the CDR3 is TGTGCCAGCAGCAAAAAGAGGGGACTGAGACACTACGAGCAGTACTTC.

This clonotype was counted only a few times. This chain's CDR3 is CASSPQLQKLAHGSPYNEQFF. DNA of the CDR3: TGTGCCAGCAGCCCCCAACTCCAAAAACTAGCGCACGGATCGCCCTACAATGAGCAGTTCTTC. V gene TRBV4-2 combines with J gene TRBJ2-1; 7 bases line up with TRBD2. V was pared by 4 bases and J by 2 bases, with 23 bases of the junction left unmatched. Germline lookup yields CDR1 LGHNA and CDR2 YNFKEQ. This CDR3 has 21 residues.

This clonotype appeared a few times. The chain is built from TRBV20-1 and TRBJ2-3; 12 bases align to TRBD2. The germline gives CDR1 DFQATT, CDR2 SNEGSKA (reference sequence). The CDR3 has 19 amino acids. V shed 0 bases, J shed 0 bases, and the junction held 10 bases outside the gene matches. This CDR3 reads CSARDTTSGGIRSTDTQYF. The DNA of the CDR3 is TGCAGTGCTAGAGATACAACTAGCGGGGGGATCCGTAGCACAGATACGCAGTATTTT.

Many counts were recorded for this clonotype. The chain links TRBV5-1 to TRBJ2-3, with D possibly TRBD1 on 6 matching bases. This CDR3 has 15 amino acids. Per the germline V gene, CDR1 is SGHRS and CDR2 is YFSETQ. With 4 bases removed from V and 2 bases from J, the gap between germline ends came to 14 bases. The CDR3 DNA reads as TGCGCCAGCAGCCAAACGGGACAAAACACAGATACGCAGTATTTT. Amino acid sequence: CASSQTGQNTDTQYF.